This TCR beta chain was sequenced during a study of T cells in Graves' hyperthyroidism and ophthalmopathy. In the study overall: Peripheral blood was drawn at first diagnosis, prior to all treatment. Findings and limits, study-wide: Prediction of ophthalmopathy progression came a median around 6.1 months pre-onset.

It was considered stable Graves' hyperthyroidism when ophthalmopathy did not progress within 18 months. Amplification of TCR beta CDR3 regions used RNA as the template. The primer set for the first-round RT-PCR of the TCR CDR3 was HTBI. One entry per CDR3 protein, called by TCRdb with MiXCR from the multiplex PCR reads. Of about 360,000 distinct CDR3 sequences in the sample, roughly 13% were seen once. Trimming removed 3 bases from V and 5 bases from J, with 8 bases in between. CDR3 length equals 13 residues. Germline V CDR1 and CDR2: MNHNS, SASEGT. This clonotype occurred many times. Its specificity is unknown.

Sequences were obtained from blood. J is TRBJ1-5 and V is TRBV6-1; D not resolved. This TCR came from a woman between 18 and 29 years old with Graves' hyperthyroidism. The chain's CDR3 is CASSELGYQPQHF. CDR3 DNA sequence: TGTGCCAGCAGTGAGCTAGGGTATCAGCCCCAGCATTTT.